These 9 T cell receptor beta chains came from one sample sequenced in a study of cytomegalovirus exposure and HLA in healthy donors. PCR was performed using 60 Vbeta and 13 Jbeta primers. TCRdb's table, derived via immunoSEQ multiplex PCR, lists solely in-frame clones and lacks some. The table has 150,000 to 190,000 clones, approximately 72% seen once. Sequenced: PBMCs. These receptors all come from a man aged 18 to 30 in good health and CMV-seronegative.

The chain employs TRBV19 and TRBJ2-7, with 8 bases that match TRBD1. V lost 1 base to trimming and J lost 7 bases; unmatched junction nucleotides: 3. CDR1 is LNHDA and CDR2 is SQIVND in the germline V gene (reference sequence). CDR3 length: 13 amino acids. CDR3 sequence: CASSIGTGKEQYF. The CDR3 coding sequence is TGTGCCAGTAGTATAGGGACAGGGAAGGAGCAGTACTTC.

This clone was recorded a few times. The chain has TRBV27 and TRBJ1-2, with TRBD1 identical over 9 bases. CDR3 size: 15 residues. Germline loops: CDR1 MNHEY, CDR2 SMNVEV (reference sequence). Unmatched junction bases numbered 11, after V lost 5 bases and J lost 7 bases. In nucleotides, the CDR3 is TGTGCCAGCAGTCCCCCGGACAGGGGATTGTCTGGCTACACCTTC. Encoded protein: CASSPPDRGLSGYTF.

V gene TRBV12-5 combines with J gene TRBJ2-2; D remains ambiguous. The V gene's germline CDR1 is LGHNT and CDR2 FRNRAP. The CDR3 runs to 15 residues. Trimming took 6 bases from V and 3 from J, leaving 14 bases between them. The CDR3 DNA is TGTGCTAGTGGCCCCCTTGGCCGGGACACCGGGGAGCTGTTTTTT. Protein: CASGPLGRDTGELFF.

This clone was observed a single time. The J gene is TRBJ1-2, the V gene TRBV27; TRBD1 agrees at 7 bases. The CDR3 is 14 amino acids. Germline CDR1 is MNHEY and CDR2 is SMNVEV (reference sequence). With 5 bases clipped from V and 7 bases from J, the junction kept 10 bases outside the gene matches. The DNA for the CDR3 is TGTGCCAGCAGTCTTCAAGGGGGCCGGCCTGGCTACACCTTC. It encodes CASSLQGGRPGYTF.

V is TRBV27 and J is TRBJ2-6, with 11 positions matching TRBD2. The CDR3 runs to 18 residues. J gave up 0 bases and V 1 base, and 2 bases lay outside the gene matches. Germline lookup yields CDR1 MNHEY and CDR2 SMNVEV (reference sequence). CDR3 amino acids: CASSLLGTSGSGANVLTF. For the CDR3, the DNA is TGTGCCAGCAGTTTATTGGGGACTAGCGGCTCTGGGGCCAACGTCCTGACTTTC.

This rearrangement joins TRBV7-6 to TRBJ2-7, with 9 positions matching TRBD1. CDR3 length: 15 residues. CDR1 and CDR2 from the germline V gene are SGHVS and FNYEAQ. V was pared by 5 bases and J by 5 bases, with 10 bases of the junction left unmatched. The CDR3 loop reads CASSPQGQGSDEQYF. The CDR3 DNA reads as TGTGCCAGCAGCCCCCAGGGACAGGGTAGCGACGAGCAGTACTTC.

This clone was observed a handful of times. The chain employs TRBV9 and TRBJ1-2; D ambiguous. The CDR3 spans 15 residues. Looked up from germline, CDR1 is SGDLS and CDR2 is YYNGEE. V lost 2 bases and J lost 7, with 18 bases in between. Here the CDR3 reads CASSVHLRQSGGYTF. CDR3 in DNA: TGTGCCAGCAGCGTTCACCTGCGGCAGTCGGGTGGCTACACCTTC.

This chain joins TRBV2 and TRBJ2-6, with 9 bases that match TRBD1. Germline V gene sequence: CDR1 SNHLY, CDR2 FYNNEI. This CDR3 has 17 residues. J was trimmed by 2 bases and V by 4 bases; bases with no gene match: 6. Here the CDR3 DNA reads TGTGCCAGCAGTGGGAGGGACAGGGAAACTGGGGCCAACGTCCTGACTTTC. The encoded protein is CASSGRDRETGANVLTF. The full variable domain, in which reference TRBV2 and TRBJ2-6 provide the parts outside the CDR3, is EPEVTQTPSHQVTQMGQEVILRCVPISNHLYFYWYRQILGQKVEFLVSFYNNEISEKSEIFDDQFSVERPDGSNFTLKIRSTKLEDSAMYFCASSGRDRETGANVLTFGAGSRLTVL.

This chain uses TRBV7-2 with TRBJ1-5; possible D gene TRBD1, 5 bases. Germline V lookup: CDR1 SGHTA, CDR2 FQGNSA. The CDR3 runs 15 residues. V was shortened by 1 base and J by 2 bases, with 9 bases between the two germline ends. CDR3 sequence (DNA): TGTGCCAGCAGCTTAGGGCAGGGCCGCAATCAGCCCCAGCATTTT. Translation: CASSLGQGRNQPQHF.